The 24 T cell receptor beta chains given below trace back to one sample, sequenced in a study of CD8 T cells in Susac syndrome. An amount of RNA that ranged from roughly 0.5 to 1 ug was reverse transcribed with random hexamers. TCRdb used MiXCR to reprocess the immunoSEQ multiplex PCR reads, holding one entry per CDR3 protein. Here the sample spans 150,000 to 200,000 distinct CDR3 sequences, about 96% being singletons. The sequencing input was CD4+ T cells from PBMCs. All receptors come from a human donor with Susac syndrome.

Written as DNA, the CDR3 is TGTGCCAGCAGCACCGCTAGCCCCGAGCAGTACTTC. This translates into CASSTASPEQYF. The rearrangement uses TRBV6-6 and TRBJ2-7; D may be TRBD2 (5 bases). The CDR3 contains 12 residues. V was pared by 6 bases and J by 6 bases, with 12 bases between. Germline V gene data show CDR1 as MNHNY and CDR2 as SVGAGI (reference sequence).

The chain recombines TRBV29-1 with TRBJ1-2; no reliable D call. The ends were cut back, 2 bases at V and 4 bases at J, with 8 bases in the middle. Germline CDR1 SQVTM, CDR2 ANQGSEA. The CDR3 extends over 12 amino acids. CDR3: CSVERVIYGYTF. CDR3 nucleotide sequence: TGCAGCGTTGAAAGGGTTATCTATGGCTACACCTTC. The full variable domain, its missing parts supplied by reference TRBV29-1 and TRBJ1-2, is SAVISQKPSRDICQRGTSLTIQCQVDSQVTMMFWYRQQPGQSLTLIATANQGSEATYESGFVIDKFPISRPNLTFSTLTVSNMSPEDSSIYLCSVERVIYGYTFGSGTRLTVV.

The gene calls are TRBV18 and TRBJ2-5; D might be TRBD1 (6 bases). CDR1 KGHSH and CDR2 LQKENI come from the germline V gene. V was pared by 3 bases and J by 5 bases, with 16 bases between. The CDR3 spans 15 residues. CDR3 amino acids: CASSPRTAEGETQYF. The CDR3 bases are TGTGCCAGCTCACCCCGGACAGCTGAGGGGGAGACCCAGTACTTC. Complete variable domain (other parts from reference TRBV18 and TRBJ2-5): NAGVMQNPRHLVRRRGQEARLRCSPMKGHSHVYWYRQLPEEGLKFMVYLQKENIIDESGMPKERFSAEFPKEGPSILRIQQVVRGDSAAYFCASSPRTAEGETQYFGPGTRLLVL.

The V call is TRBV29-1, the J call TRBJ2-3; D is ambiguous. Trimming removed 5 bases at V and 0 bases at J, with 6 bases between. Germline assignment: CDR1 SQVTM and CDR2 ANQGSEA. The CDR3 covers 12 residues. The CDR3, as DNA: TGCAGCGTTCGCACTAGCACAGATACGCAGTATTTT. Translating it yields CSVRTSTDTQYF.

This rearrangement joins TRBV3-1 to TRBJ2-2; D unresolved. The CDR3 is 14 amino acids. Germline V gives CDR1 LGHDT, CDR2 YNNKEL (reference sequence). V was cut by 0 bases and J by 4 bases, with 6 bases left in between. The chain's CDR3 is CASSQDGVTGELFF. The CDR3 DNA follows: TGTGCCAGCAGCCAAGACGGCGTCACCGGGGAGCTGTTTTTT.

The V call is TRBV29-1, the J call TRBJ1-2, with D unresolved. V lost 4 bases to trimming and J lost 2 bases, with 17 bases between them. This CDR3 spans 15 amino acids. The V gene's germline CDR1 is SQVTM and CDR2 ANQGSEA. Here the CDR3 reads CSVGMGAGANYGYTF. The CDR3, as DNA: TGCAGCGTTGGAATGGGAGCGGGAGCGAACTATGGCTACACCTTC.

CDR3 DNA sequence: TGTGCCAGCAGTTTCCATACAGGGGCGATTAAGGAAAAACTGTTTTTT. Amino acid sequence: CASSFHTGAIKEKLFF. J is TRBJ1-4 and V is TRBV3-1, with 7 bases matching TRBD1. CDR3 size: 16 residues. The trim removed 6 bases at V and 8 bases at J, leaving 15 bases unmatched. Germline values: CDR1 LGHDT, CDR2 YNNKEL (reference sequence).

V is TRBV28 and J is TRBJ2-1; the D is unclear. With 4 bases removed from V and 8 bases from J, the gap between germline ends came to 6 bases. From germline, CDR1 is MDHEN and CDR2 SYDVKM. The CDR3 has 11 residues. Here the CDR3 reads CASSSPHEQFF. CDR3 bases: TGTGCCAGCAGTTCCCCACATGAGCAGTTCTTC.

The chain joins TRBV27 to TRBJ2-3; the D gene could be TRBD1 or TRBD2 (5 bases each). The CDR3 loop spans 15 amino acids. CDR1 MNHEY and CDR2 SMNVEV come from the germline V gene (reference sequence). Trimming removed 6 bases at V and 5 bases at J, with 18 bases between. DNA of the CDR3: TGTGCCAGCAGCCCTGGGCAGCGGACACGAGATACGCAGTATTTT. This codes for CASSPGQRTRDTQYF.

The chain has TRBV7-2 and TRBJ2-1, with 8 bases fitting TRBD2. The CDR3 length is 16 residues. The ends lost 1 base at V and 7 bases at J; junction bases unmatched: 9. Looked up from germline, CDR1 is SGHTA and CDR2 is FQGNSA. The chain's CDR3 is CASSLEGGRLSNEQFF. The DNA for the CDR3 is TGTGCCAGCAGCTTAGAGGGCGGGAGGTTGAGTAATGAGCAGTTCTTC.

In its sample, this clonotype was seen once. The CDR3 DNA reads TGTGCCAGCAGTTTGGAAACCGTTTCCTACGAGCAGTACTTC. Amino acids: CASSLETVSYEQYF. The gene calls are TRBV28 and TRBJ2-7; D remains ambiguous. V was clipped by 3 bases and J by 1 base, with 10 bases between them. In germline, CDR1 is MDHEN, CDR2 SYDVKM. The CDR3 is 14 amino acids.

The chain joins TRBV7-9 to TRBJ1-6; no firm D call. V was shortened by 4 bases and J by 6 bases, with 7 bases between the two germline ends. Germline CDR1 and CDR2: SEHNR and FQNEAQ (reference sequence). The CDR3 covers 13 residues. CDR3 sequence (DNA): TGTGCCAGCAGCTCGGACCTTAATTCACCCCTCCACTTT. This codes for CASSSDLNSPLHF.

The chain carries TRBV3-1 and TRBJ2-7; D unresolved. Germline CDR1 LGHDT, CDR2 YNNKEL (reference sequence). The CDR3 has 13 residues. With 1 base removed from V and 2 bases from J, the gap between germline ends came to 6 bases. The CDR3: CASSQGWTYEQYF. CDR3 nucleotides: TGTGCCAGCAGCCAAGGGTGGACCTACGAGCAGTACTTC.

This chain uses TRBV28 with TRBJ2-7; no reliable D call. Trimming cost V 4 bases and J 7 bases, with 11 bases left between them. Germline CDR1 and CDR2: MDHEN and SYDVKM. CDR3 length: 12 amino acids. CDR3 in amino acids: CASSSTVGEQYV. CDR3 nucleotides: TGTGCCAGCAGTTCCACCGTGGGAGAGCAGTACGTC.

DNA of the CDR3: TGTGCCAGCACCAAGGGACTCGACGGAAAGAACTATGGCTACACCTTC. It encodes CASTKGLDGKNYGYTF. The J gene is TRBJ1-2, the V gene TRBV6-2 or TRBV6-3, with D perhaps matching TRBD1 (5 bases). Trimming cost V 7 bases and J 2 bases, with 20 bases left between them. The CDR3 runs to 16 residues. CDR1 MNHEY and CDR2 SVGEGT come from the germline V gene.

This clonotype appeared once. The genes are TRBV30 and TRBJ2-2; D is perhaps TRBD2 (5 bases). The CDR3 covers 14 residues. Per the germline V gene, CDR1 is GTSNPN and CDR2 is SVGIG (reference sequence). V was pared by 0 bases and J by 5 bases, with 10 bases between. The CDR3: CAWSVLTGTGELFF. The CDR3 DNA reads TGTGCCTGGAGTGTACTAACGGGAACCGGGGAGCTGTTTTTT.

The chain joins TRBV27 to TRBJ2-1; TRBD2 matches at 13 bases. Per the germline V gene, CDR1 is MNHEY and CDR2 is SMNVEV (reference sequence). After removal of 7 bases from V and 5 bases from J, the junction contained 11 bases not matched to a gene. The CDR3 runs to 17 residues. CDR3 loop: CASTGLAGIGGNNEQFF. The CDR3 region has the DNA TGTGCCAGCACGGGACTAGCGGGAATCGGGGGCAACAATGAGCAGTTCTTC.

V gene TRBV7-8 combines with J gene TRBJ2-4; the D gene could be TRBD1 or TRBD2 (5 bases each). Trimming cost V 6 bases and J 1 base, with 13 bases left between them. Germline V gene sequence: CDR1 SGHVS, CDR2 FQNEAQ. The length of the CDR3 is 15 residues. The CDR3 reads CASRGTPEAKNIQYF. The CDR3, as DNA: TGTGCCAGCAGAGGGACCCCGGAGGCCAAAAACATTCAGTACTTC.

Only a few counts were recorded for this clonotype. CDR3 DNA: TGTGCCAGCTCACCGAGCAGCTCCTACGAGCAGTACTTC. This sequence encodes CASSPSSSYEQYF. The chain employs TRBV18 and TRBJ2-7; unclear D gene. The length of the CDR3 is 13 residues. V lost 3 bases to trimming and J lost 0 bases, with 6 bases between them. Germline V lookup: CDR1 KGHSH, CDR2 LQKENI.

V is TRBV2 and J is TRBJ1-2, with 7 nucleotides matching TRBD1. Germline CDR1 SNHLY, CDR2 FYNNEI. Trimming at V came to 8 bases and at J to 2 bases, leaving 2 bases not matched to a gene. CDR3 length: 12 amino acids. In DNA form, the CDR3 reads TGTGCCAGCGACAGGGACAACTATGGCTACACCTTC. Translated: CASDRDNYGYTF.

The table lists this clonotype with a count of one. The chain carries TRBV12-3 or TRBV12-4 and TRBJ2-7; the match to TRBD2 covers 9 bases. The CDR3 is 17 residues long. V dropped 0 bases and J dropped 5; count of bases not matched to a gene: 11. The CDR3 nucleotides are TGTGCCAGCAGTTTAGCGCAAACGGGCCTAGCGGGACACGAGCAGTACTTC. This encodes CASSLAQTGLAGHEQYF.

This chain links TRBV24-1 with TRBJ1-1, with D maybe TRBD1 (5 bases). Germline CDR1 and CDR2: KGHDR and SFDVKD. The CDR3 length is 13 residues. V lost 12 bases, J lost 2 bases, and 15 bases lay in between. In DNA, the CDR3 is TGTGCCGTCCGTCGACAGACAAACACTGAAGCTTTCTTT. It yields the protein CAVRRQTNTEAFF.

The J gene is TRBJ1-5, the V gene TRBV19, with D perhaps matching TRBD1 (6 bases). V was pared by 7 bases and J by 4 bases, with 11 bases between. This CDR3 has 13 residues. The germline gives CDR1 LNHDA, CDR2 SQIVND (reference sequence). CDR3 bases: TGTGCCAGTAATGAAAGGGGGAATCAGCCCCAGCATTTT. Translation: CASNERGNQPQHF.

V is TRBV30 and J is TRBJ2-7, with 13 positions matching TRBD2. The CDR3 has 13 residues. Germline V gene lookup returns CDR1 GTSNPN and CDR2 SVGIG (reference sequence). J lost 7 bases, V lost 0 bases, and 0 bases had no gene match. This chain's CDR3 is CAWSVLAGGEQYF. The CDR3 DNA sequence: TGTGCCTGGAGTGTACTAGCGGGAGGGGAGCAGTACTTC. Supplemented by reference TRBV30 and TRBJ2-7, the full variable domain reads SQTIHQWPATLVQPVGSPLSLECTVEGTSNPNLYWYRQAAGRGLQLLFYSVGIGQISSEVPQNLSASRPQDRQFILSSKKLLLSDSGFYLCAWSVLAGGEQYFGPGTRLTVT.